One and the same sample provided the 14 T cell receptor beta chains below, sequenced in a study of cytomegalovirus exposure and HLA in healthy donors. It was with 60 Vbeta and 13 Jbeta primers that the PCR ran. The data were produced by immunoSEQ multiplex PCR, yet TCRdb's version contains in-frame clones alone and is incomplete. The listing records roughly 40,000 clones. The sequencing input was PBMCs. Source of these receptors: a middle-aged man in good health and CMV-seropositive.

The chain is built from TRBV28 and TRBJ2-7; TRBD1 aligns across 8 bases. The CDR3 is made up of 14 amino acids. Trimming took 7 bases from V and 2 from J; bases not matched to a gene: 7. Germline V lookup: CDR1 MDHEN, CDR2 SYDVKM. The CDR3 loop reads CASIMSGGTYEQYF. The CDR3 nucleotides are TGTGCCAGCATAATGTCAGGGGGCACCTACGAGCAGTACTTC. The entire variable domain, with the rest obtained from reference TRBV28 and TRBJ2-7, is as follows: DVKVTQSSRYLVKRTGEKVFLECVQDMDHENMFWYRQDPGLGLRLIYFSYDVKMKEKGDIPEGYSVSREKKERFSLILESASTNQTSMYLCASIMSGGTYEQYFGPGTRLTVT.

CDR3 coding DNA: TGCGCCAGCAGCGTGGGACCAGAGCGGAATGAAAAACTGTTTTTT. Its protein product is CASSVGPERNEKLFF. The chain carries TRBV5-1 and TRBJ1-4; perhaps TRBD1 as D (5 bases). V lost 4 bases and J 5 bases, leaving 15 bases between the germline ends. Germline values: CDR1 SGHRS, CDR2 YFSETQ. The CDR3 has 15 amino acids.

The V and J genes are TRBV7-9 and TRBJ2-5; D possibly corresponds to TRBD2 (6 bases). CDR1 is SEHNR and CDR2 is FQNEAQ in the germline V gene (reference sequence). This CDR3 has 14 residues. The V gene lost 1 base and the J gene lost 7 bases, with 13 bases spanning the gap. This chain's CDR3 is CASSLGDWAGTQYF. As DNA, the CDR3 is TGTGCCAGCAGCTTAGGGGACTGGGCCGGGACCCAGTACTTC.

This chain joins TRBV30 and TRBJ1-1, with a weak D call TRBD1 (5 bases). This CDR3 has 11 amino acids. Germline assignment: CDR1 GTSNPN and CDR2 SVGIG (reference sequence). V was trimmed by 8 bases and J by 8 bases, leaving 15 bases between them. The CDR3 DNA reads TGTGCCCGGTCGGGGGTTGGCGAAGCTTTCTTT. It is translated as CARSGVGEAFF.

The chain links TRBV9 to TRBJ2-7; the D gene is possibly TRBD2 (6 bases). Germline assignment: CDR1 SGDLS and CDR2 YYNGEE. The CDR3 runs to 13 residues. Trimming cost V 4 bases and J 7 bases, with 15 bases left between them. The CDR3: CASSPRTSGEQYF. The CDR3 DNA is TGTGCCAGCAGCCCACGGACCAGCGGGGAGCAGTACTTC. Full variable domain (rest looked up from reference TRBV9 and TRBJ2-7): DSGVTQTPKHLITATGQRVTLRCSPRSGDLSVYWYQQSLDQGLQFLIQYYNGEERAKGNILERFSAQQFPDLHSELNLSSLELGDSALYFCASSPRTSGEQYFGPGTRLTVT.

By frequency, this clone registers medium-sized. The chain is built from TRBV7-8 and TRBJ2-3, with D possibly being TRBD2 (7 bases). Trimming pared 4 bases from V and 8 bases from J, leaving 13 bases between. Germline assignment: CDR1 SGHVS and CDR2 FQNEAQ. CDR3 length: 13 amino acids. The CDR3 is CASSWQGGGTQYF. The CDR3 DNA sequence: TGTGCCAGCAGCTGGCAAGGGGGGGGTACGCAGTATTTT.

This rearrangement joins TRBV5-6 to TRBJ1-2; the D is unclear. Trimming left V 7 bases short and J 4 bases short, with 14 bases between. Per germline, CDR1 SGHDT and CDR2 YYEEEE. CDR3 size: 13 residues. This CDR3 reads CASGQQSRYGYTF. The CDR3 DNA is TGTGCCAGCGGTCAACAGAGCCGCTATGGCTACACCTTC.

The V call is TRBV11-3, the J call TRBJ1-6; D ambiguous. From germline, CDR1 is SGHNT and CDR2 YENEEA. V dropped 0 bases and J dropped 0 bases, with 6 bases sitting between them. The CDR3 totals 16 residues. CDR3 nucleotide sequence: TGTGCCAGCAGCTTAGAGGAGAGCTCCTATAATTCACCCCTCCACTTT. It translates to CASSLEESSYNSPLHF.

A note on this clone: Germline and junction disagree at one end, which may indicate a read error. The J gene is TRBJ2-7, the V gene TRBV30, with a weak D call TRBD2 (5 bases). Germline V lookup: CDR1 GTSNPN, CDR2 SVGIG (reference sequence). The CDR3 spans 14 residues. The DNA of the CDR3 is TGTGCCTGGAGTGTACACGGGATCTACTACGAGCAGTGCTTC. Translated, it gives CAWSVHGIYYEQCF. The full variable domain, in which reference TRBV30 and TRBJ2-7 provide the parts outside the CDR3, is SQTIHQWPATLVQPVGSPLSLECTVEGTSNPNLYWYRQAAGRGLQLLFYSVGIGQISSEVPQNLSASRPQDRQFILSSKKLLLSDSGFYLCAWSVHGIYYEQCFGPGTRLTVT.

The chain employs TRBV18 and TRBJ2-3, with TRBD2 matching over 10 bases. Germline V gene sequence: CDR1 KGHSH, CDR2 LQKENI. CDR3 length: 16 amino acids. V shed 3 bases, J shed 5 bases, and the junction held 8 bases outside the gene matches. The CDR3 sequence is CASSPPGLALLDTQYF. The CDR3, as DNA: TGTGCCAGCTCACCCCCGGGACTAGCGTTACTAGATACGCAGTATTTT.

The gene calls are TRBV7-9 and TRBJ2-3; TRBD1 matches at 11 bases. The CDR3 runs 16 residues. The germline V gene has CDR1 SEHNR and CDR2 FQNEAQ (reference sequence). Trimming cost V 5 bases and J 1 base; bases outside gene matches: 5. CDR3 DNA sequence: TGTGCCAGCAGCCCCGGACAGGGGGCCGGCACAGATACGCAGTATTTT. This encodes CASSPGQGAGTDTQYF.

The chain is built from TRBV27 and TRBJ1-4, with D maybe TRBD1 (5 bases). The CDR3 spans 16 residues. The V end was cut by 8 bases, the J end by 3 bases, with 19 bases between. Germline V CDR1 and CDR2: MNHEY, SMNVEV (reference sequence). This chain's CDR3 is CASWSIGRGANEKLFF. In DNA form, the CDR3 reads TGTGCCAGCTGGTCAATCGGAAGGGGCGCTAATGAAAAACTGTTTTTT.

The chain uses TRBV7-8 and TRBJ2-7; 7 nucleotides align to TRBD2. The V gene end was trimmed by 5 bases and the J gene end by 4 bases; junction bases not matched to a gene: 8. The length of the CDR3 is 14 residues. CDR1 and CDR2 from the germline V gene are SGHVS and FQNEAQ. For the CDR3, the DNA is TGTGCCAGCAGCCGCGGAGGGGAGGGGTACGAGCAGTACTTC. Protein sequence: CASSRGGEGYEQYF.

The chain combines TRBV5-4 with TRBJ1-4, with TRBD1 identical over 8 bases. The CDR3 has 16 amino acids. V was pared by 4 bases and J by 1 base, with 6 bases of the junction left unmatched. Germline V lookup: CDR1 SGHNT, CDR2 YYREEE (reference sequence). Here the CDR3 reads CASSQGQGGTNEKLFF. DNA of the CDR3: TGTGCCAGCAGCCAAGGACAGGGCGGAACTAATGAAAAACTGTTTTTT.